A single sample is the source of the 2 T cell receptor beta chains below, sequenced in a study of cytomegalovirus exposure and HLA in healthy donors. The PCR employed 60 Vbeta primers together with 13 Jbeta primers. Sequencing was performed with immunoSEQ multiplex PCR; in TCRdb, only in-frame clones are kept and a portion is missing. Of roughly 100,000 clones detected, roughly 70% appear once; the ten largest clones hold roughly 15%. The sequencing input was PBMCs. The receptors originated from a woman between 45 and 60 years old in good health and CMV-seropositive.

The rearrangement uses TRBV13 and TRBJ2-7; no reliable D call. CDR1 and CDR2 from the germline V gene are PRHDT and FYEKMQ (reference sequence). The ends were cut back, 4 bases at V and 5 bases at J, with 21 bases in the middle. The CDR3 contains 16 residues. CDR3 residues: CASSSSLGGITDEQYF. The CDR3 bases are TGTGCCAGCAGCTCTTCCCTAGGCGGTATCACTGACGAGCAGTACTTC. Full variable domain (remainder filled in from reference TRBV13 and TRBJ2-7): AAGVIQSPRHLIKEKRETATLKCYPIPRHDTVYWYQQGPGQDPQFLISFYEKMQSDKGSIPDRFSAQQFSDYHSELNMSSLELGDSALYFCASSSSLGGITDEQYFGPGTRLTVT.

This sequence joins TRBV7-9 and TRBJ1-1; 7 bases map to TRBD1. The CDR3 runs 12 residues. CDR1 and CDR2 from the germline V gene are SEHNR and FQNEAQ (reference sequence). The J segment lost 6 bases and the V segment lost 5 bases, leaving 3 bases of the junction unmatched. This chain's CDR3 is CASSQGTAEAFF. The CDR3, as DNA: TGTGCCAGCAGCCAAGGGACAGCTGAAGCTTTCTTT.